The 4 T cell receptor beta chains given below trace back to one sample, sequenced in a study of OX40 agonist ivuxolimab in advanced cancers. Data came from immunoSEQ multiplex PCR; TCRdb stores just in-frame clones and leaves some out. The sample yields about 18,000 clones, about two thirds seen once. The source was CD4+ or CD8+ T cells sorted from blood, collected in a trial of the OX40 agonist ivuxolimab. The receptors were sampled from an adult with an advanced solid tumor such as melanoma, head and neck, liver or kidney cancer.

V usage is TRBV27 and J usage is TRBJ2-7; D ambiguous. The CDR3 extends over 11 amino acids. Trimming left V 4 bases short and J 4 bases short, with 5 bases between. The V gene's germline CDR1 is MNHEY and CDR2 SMNVEV (reference sequence). CDR3 bases: TGTGCCAGCAGTTCCCCGTACGAGCAGTACTTC. This codes for CASSSPYEQYF.

This clone is categorized as medium-sized. The V and J genes are TRBV7-7 and TRBJ2-3, with 7 bases lining up with TRBD2. Germline CDR1 and CDR2: SSHAT and FNYEAQ (reference sequence). Trimming at V came to 3 bases and at J to 3 bases, leaving 6 bases not matched to a gene. The CDR3 contains 15 residues. Here the CDR3 DNA reads TGTGCCAGCAGCTTCGGACTAGGGGAAACAGATACGCAGTATTTT. Protein product: CASSFGLGETDTQYF.

The chain joins TRBV7-8 to TRBJ2-3, with 13 bases lining up with TRBD2. Germline V lookup: CDR1 SGHVS, CDR2 FQNEAQ. V lost 8 bases and J lost 4; bases outside the gene matches: 3. CDR3 size: 14 residues. The CDR3 sequence: CASGTSGRADTQYF. The CDR3, as DNA: TGTGCCAGCGGAACTAGCGGGAGGGCAGATACGCAGTATTTT.

V usage is TRBV6-6 and J usage is TRBJ1-4; tentatively, D is TRBD1 (5 bases). V lost 8 bases to trimming and J lost 8 bases, with 15 bases between them. The CDR3 has 13 amino acids. Germline V gives CDR1 MNHNY, CDR2 SVGAGI (reference sequence). The CDR3 protein is CASRGLLLEKLFF. The DNA of the CDR3 is TGTGCCAGCCGGGGCCTCCTACTAGAAAAACTGTTTTTT.